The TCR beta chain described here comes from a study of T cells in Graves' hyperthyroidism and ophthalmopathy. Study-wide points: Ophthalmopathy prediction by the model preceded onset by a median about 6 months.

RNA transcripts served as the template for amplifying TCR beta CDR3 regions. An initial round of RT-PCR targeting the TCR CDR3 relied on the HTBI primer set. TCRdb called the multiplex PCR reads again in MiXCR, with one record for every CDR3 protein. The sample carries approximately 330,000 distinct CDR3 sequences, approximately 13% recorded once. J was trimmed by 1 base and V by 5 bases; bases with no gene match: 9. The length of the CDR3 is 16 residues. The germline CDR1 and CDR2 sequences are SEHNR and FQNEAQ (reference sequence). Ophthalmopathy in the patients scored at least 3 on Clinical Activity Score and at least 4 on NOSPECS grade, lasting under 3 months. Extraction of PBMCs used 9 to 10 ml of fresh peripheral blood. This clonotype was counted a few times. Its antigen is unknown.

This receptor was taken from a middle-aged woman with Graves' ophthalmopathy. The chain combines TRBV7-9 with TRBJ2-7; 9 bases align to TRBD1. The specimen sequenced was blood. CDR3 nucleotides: TGTGCCAGCAGCCCGAGGCCGGGACAGGGTTCCTACGAGCAGTACTTC. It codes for CASSPRPGQGSYEQYF.